The present TCR beta chain was sequenced within a study of T cells in Graves' hyperthyroidism and ophthalmopathy. Authors of the study amplified TCR beta CDR3 regions from RNA transcripts. The HTBI primer set was used in a first-round RT-PCR of the TCR CDR3. TCRdb re-analysed the multiplex PCR reads in MiXCR, keeping a single row per CDR3 protein. The sample lists about 350,000 distinct CDR3 sequences; approximately 14% were seen once. This clonotype was detected many times. The V gene lost 3 bases and the J gene lost 2 bases, with 14 bases spanning the gap. Per germline, CDR1 MNHNS and CDR2 SASEGT. This CDR3 region has 16 residues.

The sequencing sample was made of blood. This chain joins TRBV6-1 and TRBJ1-5, with a possible D match to TRBD1 (5 bases). The sequence derives from a woman between 25 and 40 years old with Graves' hyperthyroidism. The CDR3 here is CASSEFGAVGNQPQHF. CDR3 DNA sequence: TGTGCCAGCAGTGAGTTTGGGGCGGTGGGCAATCAGCCCCAGCATTTT.